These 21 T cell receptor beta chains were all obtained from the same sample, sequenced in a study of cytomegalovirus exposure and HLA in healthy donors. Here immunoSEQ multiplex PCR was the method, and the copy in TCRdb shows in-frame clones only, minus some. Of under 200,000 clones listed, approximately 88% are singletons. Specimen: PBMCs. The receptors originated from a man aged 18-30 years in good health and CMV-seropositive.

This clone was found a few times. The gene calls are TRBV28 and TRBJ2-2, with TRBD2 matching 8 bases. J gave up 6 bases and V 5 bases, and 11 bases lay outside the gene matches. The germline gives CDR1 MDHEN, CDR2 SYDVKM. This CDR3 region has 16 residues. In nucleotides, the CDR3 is TGTGCCAGCAGTCCCTTAGGTAGCGGGAAGTCCGGGGAGCTGTTTTTT. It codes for CASSPLGSGKSGELFF.

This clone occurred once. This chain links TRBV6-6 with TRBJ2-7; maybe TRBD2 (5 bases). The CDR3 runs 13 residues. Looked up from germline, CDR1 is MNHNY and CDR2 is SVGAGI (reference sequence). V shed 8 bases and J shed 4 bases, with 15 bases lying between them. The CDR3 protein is CASGEGNWYEQYF. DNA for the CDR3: TGTGCCAGCGGCGAGGGCAATTGGTACGAGCAGTACTTC.

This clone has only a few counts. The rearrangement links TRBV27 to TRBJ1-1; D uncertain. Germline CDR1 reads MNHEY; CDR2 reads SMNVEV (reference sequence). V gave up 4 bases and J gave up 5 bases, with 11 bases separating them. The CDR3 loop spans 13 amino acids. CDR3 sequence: CASSWSGWTEAFF. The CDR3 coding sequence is TGTGCCAGCAGTTGGTCAGGTTGGACTGAAGCTTTCTTT.

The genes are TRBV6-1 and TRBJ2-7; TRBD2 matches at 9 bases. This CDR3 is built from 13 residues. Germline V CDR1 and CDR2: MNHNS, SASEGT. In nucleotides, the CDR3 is TGTGGGGGAGGAGCGGGAGGTCCCTACGAGCAGTACTTC. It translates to CGGGAGGPYEQYF.

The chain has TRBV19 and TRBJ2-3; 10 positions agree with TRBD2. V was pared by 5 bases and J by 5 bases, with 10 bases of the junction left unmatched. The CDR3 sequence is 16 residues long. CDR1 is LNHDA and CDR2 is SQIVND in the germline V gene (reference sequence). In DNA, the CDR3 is TGTGCCAGTAGTTCGCGAACTAGCGGGATCAGAGATACGCAGTATTTT. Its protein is CASSSRTSGIRDTQYF.

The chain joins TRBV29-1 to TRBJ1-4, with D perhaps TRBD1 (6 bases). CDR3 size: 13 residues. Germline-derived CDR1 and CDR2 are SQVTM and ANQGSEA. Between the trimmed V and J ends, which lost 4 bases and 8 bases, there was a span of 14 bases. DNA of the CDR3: TGCAGCGTTGTTGGGACATTGGACGAAAAACTGTTTTTT. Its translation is CSVVGTLDEKLFF.

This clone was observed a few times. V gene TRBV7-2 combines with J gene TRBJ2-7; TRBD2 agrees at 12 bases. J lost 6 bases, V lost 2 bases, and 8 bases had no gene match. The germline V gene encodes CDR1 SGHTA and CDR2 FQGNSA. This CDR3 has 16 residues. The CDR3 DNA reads TGTGCCAGCAGCTTAAGGGCTAGCGGGAGGGGGGCCGAGCAGTACTTC. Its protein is CASSLRASGRGAEQYF.

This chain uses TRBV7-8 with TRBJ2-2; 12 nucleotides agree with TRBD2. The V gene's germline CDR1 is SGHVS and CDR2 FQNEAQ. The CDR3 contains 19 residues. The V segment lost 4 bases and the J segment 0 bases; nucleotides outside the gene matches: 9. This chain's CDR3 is CASSSRTSGKSPNTGELFF. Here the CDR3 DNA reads TGTGCCAGCAGCTCGCGGACTAGCGGGAAAAGCCCGAACACCGGGGAGCTGTTTTTT.

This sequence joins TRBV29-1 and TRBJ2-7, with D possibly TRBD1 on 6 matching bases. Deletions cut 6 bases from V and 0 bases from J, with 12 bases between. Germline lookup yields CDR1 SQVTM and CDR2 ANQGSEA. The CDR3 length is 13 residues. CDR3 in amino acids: CSVLQGLSYEQYF. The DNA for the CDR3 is TGCAGCGTGCTACAGGGTCTCTCCTACGAGCAGTACTTC.

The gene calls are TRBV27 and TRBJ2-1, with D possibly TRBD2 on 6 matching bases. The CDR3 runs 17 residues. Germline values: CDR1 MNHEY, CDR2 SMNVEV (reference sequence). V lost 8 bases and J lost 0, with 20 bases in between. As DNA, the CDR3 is TGTGCCAGCTACTCCCCCATAGCGGAAAGCTCCTACAATGAGCAGTTCTTC. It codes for CASYSPIAESSYNEQFF.

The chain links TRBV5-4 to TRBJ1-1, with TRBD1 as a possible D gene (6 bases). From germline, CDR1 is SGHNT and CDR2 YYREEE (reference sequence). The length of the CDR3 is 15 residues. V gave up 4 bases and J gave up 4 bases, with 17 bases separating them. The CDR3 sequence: CASSTGTPRGTEAFF. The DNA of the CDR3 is TGTGCCAGCAGCACCGGGACACCTAGGGGCACTGAAGCTTTCTTT.

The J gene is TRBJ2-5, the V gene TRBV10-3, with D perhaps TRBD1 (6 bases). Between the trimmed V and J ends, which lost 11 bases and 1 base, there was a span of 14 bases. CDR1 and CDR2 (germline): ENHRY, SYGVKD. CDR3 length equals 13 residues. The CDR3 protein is CAGSTGLQETQYF. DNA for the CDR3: TGTGCCGGCTCGACAGGACTCCAAGAGACCCAGTACTTC.

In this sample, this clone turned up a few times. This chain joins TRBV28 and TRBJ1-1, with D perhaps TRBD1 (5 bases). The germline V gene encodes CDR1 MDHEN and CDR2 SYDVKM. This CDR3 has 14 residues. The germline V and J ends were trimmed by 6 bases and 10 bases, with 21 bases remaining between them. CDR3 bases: TGTGCCAGCAGCTCTTGGCCAGACAGTCCACGAGCTTTCTTT. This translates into CASSSWPDSPRAFF.

The CDR3 here is CASSLTGKGTEAFF. The CDR3 DNA sequence: TGCGCCAGCAGCTTGACGGGGAAAGGAACTGAAGCTTTCTTT. The rearrangement links TRBV5-1 to TRBJ1-1; D call uncertain. V gave up 1 base and J gave up 5 bases, with 12 bases separating them. The CDR3 extends over 14 amino acids. CDR1 and CDR2 (germline): SGHRS, YFSETQ.

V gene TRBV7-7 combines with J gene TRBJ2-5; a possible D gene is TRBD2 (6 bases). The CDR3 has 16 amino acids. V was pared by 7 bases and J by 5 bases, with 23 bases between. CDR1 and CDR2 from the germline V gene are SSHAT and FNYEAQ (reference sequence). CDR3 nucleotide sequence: TGTGCCAGCACACCCCTCTCTAGGGCGGCGGGGGAGACCCAGTACTTC. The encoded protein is CASTPLSRAAGETQYF. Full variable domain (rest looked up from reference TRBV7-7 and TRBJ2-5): GAGVSQSPRYKVTKRGQDVTLRCDPISSHATLYWYQQALGQGPEFLTYFNYEAQPDKSGLPSDRFSAERPEGSISTLTIQRTEQRDSAMYRCASTPLSRAAGETQYFGPGTRLLVL.

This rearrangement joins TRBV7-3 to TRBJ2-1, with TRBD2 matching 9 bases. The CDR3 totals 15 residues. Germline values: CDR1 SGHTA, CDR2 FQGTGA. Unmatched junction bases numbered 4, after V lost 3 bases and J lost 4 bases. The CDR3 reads CASSLLAGEYNEQFF. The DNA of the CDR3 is TGTGCCAGCAGCTTGTTAGCGGGAGAATACAATGAGCAGTTCTTC. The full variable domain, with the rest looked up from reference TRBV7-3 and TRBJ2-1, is GAGVSQTPSNKVTEKGKYVELRCDPISGHTALYWYRQSLGQGPEFLIYFQGTGAADDSGLPNDRFFAVRPEGSVSTLKIQRTERGDSAVYLCASSLLAGEYNEQFFGPGTRLTVL.

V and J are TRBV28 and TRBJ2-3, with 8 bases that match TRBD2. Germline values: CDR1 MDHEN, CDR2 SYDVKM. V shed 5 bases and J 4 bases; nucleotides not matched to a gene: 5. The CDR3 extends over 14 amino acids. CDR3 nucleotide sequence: TGTGCCAGCAGTCCACGGGGGGGGCCAGATACGCAGTATTTT. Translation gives CASSPRGGPDTQYF.

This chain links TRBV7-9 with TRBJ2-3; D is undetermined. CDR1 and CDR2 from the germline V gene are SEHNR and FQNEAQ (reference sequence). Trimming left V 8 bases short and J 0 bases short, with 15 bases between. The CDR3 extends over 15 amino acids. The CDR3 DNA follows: TGTGCCAGCTGGAGTGGGTTTTCTAGCACAGATACGCAGTATTTT. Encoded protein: CASWSGFSSTDTQYF.

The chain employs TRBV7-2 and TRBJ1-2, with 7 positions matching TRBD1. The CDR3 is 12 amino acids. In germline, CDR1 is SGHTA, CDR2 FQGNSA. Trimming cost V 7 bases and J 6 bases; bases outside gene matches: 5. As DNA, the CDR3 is TGTGCCAGCACCGACAGGGCAAATGGCTACACCTTC. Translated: CASTDRANGYTF. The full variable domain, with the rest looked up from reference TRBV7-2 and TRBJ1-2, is GAGVSQSPSNKVTEKGKDVELRCDPISGHTALYWYRQSLGQGLEFLIYFQGNSAPDKSGLPSDRFSAERTGGSVSTLTIQRTQQEDSAVYLCASTDRANGYTFGSGTRLTVV.

The CDR3 is CASSSTRTRNQPQHF. CDR3 bases: TGTGCCAGCAGCTCGACCCGGACACGGAATCAGCCCCAGCATTTT. This chain uses TRBV7-2 with TRBJ1-5; tentative D call: TRBD1 (5 bases). Germline V gene lookup returns CDR1 SGHTA and CDR2 FQGNSA. CDR3 length: 15 residues. Trimming removed 4 bases at V and 4 bases at J, with 14 bases between.

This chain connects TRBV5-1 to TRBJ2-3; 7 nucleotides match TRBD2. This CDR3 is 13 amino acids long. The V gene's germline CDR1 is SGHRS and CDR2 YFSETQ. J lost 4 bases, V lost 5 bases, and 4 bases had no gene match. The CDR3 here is CASRSRGADTQYF. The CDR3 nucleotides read TGCGCCAGCAGGTCCCGGGGGGCAGATACGCAGTATTTT.